A selection of T cell receptor beta chains follows, all from one sample in a study of T cell responses to AZD1222 COVID-19 vaccine. The table came from immunoSEQ multiplex PCR; TCRdb's copy has only in-frame clones and leaves some out. The repertoire holds roughly 100,000 clones, with about 93% as singletons. The sample consisted of peripheral blood, taken on day 0 of AZD1222 vaccination. The receptors come from an adult in good health. CDR3s include the opening cysteine and the closing phenylalanine or tryptophan. Each record gives: J gene, V gene, CDR3 protein.

TRBJ2-1	TRBV7-9	CASSPKTSGISYNEQFF
TRBJ2-5	TRBV18	CASSPDALGGAETQYF
TRBJ1-1	TRBV7-2	CASSQSRGQGTEAFF
TRBJ1-5	TRBV6-5	CASSLGPGQPQHF
TRBJ1-4	TRBV11-2	CASSWDRREKLFF
TRBJ1-5	TRBV15	CATSISLQASNQPQHF
TRBJ1-6	TRBV11-3	CASSFNFNSPLHF
TRBJ1-2	TRBV19	CASSILAGSAYGYTF
TRBJ2-7	TRBV6-1	CASSAQGLGFYYEQYF
TRBJ2-1	TRBV18	CASSPDLYNEQFF
TRBJ2-7	TRBV11-3	CASSYGLDYEQYF
TRBJ1-5	TRBV7-8	CASSPHRVKWPQHF
TRBJ2-1	TRBV5-4	CASSLGRTSSSYNEQFF
TRBJ2-6	TRBV20-1	CSASGISGANVLTF
TRBJ2-1	TRBV9	CASSVGNTPTSSYNEQFF
TRBJ2-1	TRBV2	CASSPRGSGINEQFF
TRBJ1-2	TRBV6-5	CASSYSPKGYGYTF
TRBJ1-5	TRBV19	CASKDYSNQPQHF
TRBJ2-5	TRBV19	CASSTGVRETQYF
TRBJ1-2	TRBV9	CASSVNNGGVYGYTF
TRBJ1-2	TRBV5-6	CASSLAPGQGLDTF
TRBJ1-1	TRBV5-1	CASSAGHPEAFF
TRBJ1-3	TRBV6-4	CASSDWGLVAGNTIYF
TRBJ1-5	TRBV28	CASSPPGYGAHQTRGPPQHF
TRBJ1-1	TRBV6-5	CASSYSLRAEAFF
TRBJ2-7	TRBV7-8	CVTSGLDIYEQYF
TRBJ2-1	TRBV7-3	CASSLAGEYNEQFF
TRBJ2-7	TRBV6-1	CASSALLGAGILSSYEQYF
TRBJ1-4	TRBV28	CASSPGQIHEKLFF